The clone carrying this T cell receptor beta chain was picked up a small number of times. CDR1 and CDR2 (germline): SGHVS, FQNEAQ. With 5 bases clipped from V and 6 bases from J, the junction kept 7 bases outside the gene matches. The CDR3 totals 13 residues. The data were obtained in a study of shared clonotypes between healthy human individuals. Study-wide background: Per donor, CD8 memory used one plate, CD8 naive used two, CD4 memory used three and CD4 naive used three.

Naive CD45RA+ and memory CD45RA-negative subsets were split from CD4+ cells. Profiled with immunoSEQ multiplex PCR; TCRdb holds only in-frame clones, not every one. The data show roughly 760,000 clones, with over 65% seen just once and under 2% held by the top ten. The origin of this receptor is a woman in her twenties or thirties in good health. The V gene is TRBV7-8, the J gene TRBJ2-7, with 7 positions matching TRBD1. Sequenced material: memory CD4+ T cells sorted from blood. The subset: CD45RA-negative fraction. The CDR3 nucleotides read TGTGCCAGCAGCCCCGGGACAGTTGGCGAGCAGTACTTC. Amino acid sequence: CASSPGTVGEQYF.